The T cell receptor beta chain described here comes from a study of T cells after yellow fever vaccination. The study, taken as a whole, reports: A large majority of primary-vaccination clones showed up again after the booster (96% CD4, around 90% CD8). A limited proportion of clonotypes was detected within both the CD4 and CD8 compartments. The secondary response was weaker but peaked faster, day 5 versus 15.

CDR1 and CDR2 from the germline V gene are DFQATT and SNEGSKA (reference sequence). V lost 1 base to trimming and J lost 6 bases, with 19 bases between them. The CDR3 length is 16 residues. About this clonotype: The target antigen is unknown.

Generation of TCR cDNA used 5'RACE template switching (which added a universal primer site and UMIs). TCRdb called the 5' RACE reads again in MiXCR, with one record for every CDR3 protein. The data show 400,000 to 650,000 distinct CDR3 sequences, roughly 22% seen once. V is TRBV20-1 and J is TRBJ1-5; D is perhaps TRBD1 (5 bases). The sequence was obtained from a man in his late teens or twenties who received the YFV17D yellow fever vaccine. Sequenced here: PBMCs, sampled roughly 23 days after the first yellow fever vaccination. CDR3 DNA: TGCAGTGCTAGAGGGCAGGGCGGTATATTGAGTCAGCCCCAGCATTTT. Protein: CSARGQGGILSQPQHF.